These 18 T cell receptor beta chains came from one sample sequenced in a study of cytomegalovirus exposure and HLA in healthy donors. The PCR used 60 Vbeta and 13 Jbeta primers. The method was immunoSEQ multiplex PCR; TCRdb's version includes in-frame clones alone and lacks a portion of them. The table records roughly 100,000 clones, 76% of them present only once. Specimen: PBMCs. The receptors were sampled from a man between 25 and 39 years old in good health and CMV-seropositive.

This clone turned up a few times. The CDR3 loop reads CASSVEGGALDEQFF. In nucleotides, the CDR3 is TGTGCCAGCAGTGTTGAGGGGGGGGCCTTGGATGAGCAGTTCTTC. This chain connects TRBV7-3 to TRBJ2-1; D might be TRBD2 (7 bases). The CDR3 loop spans 15 amino acids. V was cut by 6 bases and J by 8 bases, with 20 bases left in between. Per the germline V gene, CDR1 is SGHTA and CDR2 is FQGTGA.

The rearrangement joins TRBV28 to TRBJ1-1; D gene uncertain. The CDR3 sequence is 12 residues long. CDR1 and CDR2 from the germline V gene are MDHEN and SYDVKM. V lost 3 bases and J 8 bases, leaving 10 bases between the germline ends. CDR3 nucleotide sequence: TGTGCCAGCAGTTTTACAGATACGGAAGCTTTCTTT. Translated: CASSFTDTEAFF.

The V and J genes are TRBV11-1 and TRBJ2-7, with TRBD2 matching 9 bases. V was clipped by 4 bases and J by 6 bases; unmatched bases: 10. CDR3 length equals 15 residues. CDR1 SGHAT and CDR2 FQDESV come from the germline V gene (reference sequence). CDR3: CASSSSGNPGGEQYF. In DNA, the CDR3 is TGTGCCAGCAGCTCTAGCGGGAACCCCGGCGGCGAGCAGTACTTC.

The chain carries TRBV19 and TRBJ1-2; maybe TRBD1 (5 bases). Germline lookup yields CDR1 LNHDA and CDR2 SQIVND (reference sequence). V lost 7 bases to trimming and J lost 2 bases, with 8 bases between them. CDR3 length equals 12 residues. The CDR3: CASTQVNYGYTF. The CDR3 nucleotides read TGTGCCAGTACACAGGTCAACTATGGCTACACCTTC.

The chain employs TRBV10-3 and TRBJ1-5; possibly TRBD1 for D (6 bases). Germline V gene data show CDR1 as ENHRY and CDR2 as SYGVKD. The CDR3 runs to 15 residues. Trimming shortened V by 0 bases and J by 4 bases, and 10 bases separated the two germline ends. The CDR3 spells CAISESGQKNQPQHF. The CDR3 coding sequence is TGTGCCATCAGTGAGTCAGGACAGAAAAATCAGCCCCAGCATTTT.

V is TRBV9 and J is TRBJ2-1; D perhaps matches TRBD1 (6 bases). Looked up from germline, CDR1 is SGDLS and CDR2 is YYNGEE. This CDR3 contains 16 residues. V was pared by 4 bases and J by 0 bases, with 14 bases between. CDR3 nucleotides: TGTGCCAGCAGCATGGGACACCCGAGCTCCTACAATGAGCAGTTCTTC. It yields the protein CASSMGHPSSYNEQFF.

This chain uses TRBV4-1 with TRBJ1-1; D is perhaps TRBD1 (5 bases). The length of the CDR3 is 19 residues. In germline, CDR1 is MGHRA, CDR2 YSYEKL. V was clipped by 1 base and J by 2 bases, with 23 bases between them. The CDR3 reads CASSQGALGGSSRNTEAFF. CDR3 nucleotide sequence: TGCGCCAGCAGCCAAGGGGCGTTGGGGGGTTCATCGAGAAACACTGAAGCTTTCTTT.

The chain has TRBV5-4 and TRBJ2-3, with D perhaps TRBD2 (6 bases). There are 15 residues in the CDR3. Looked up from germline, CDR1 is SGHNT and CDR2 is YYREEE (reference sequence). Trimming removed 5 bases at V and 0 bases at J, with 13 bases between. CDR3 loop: CASRGRGGSTDTQYF. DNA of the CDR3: TGTGCCAGCAGGGGAAGAGGAGGGAGCACAGATACGCAGTATTTT.

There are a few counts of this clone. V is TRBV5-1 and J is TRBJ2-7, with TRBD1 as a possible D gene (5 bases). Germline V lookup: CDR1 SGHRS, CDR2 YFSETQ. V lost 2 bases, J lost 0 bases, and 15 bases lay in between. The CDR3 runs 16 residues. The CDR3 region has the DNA TGCGCCAGCAGCTTCAAGGACACGACGAGCTCCTACGAGCAGTACTTC. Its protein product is CASSFKDTTSSYEQYF.

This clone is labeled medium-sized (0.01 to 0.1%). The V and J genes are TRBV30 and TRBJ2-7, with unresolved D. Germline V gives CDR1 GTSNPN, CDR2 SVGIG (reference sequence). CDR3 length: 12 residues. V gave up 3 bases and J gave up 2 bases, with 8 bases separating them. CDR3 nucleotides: TGTGCCTGGAGGACTGAAACCTACGAGCAGTACTTC. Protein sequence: CAWRTETYEQYF.

The CDR3 here is CASRVSSSYNSPLHF. CDR3 nucleotides: TGCGCCAGCAGGGTTTCTAGCTCCTATAATTCACCCCTCCACTTT. The chain carries TRBV4-3 and TRBJ1-6; D is undetermined. The CDR3 extends over 15 amino acids. The V gene lost 6 bases and the J gene lost 0 bases, with 9 bases spanning the gap. Per germline, CDR1 LGHNA and CDR2 YSLEER.

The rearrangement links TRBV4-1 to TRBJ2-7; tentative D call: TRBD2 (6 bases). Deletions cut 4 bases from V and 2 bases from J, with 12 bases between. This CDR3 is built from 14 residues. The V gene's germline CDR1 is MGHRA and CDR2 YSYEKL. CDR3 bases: TGCGCCAGCAGCCCGCGGGACGGCGCCTACGAGCAGTACTTC. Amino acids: CASSPRDGAYEQYF.

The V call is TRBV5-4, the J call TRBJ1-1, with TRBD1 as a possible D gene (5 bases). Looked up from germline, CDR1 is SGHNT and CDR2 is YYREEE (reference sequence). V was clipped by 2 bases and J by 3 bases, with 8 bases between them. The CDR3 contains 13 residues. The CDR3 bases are TGTGCCAGCAGCTTTATAGGGGACACTGAAGCTTTCTTT. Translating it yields CASSFIGDTEAFF.

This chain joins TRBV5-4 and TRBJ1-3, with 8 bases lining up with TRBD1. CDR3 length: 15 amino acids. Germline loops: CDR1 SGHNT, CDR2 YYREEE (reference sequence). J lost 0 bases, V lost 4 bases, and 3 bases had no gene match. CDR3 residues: CASSIGQGSGNTIYF. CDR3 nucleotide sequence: TGTGCCAGCAGCATAGGACAGGGCTCTGGAAACACCATATATTTT.

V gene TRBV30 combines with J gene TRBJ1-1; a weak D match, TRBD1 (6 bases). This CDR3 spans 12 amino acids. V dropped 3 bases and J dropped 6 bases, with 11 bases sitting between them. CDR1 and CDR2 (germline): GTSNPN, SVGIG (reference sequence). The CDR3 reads CAWRRAGAEAFF. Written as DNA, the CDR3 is TGTGCCTGGAGACGGGCAGGGGCTGAAGCTTTCTTT.

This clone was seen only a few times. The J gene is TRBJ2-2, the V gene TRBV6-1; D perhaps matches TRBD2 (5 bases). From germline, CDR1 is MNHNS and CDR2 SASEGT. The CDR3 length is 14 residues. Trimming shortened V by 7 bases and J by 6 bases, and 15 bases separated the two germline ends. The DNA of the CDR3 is TGTGCCAGCACCCCCTCAGCGGCGGCCGGGGAGCTGTTTTTT. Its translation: CASTPSAAAGELFF.

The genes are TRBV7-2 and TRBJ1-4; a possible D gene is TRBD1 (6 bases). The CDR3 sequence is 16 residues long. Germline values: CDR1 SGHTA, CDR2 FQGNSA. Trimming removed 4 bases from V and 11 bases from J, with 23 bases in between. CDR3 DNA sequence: TGTGCCAGCAGCTCCGGAACAGGGAGGGGGAGTCAGAAACTGTTTTTT. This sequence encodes CASSSGTGRGSQKLFF. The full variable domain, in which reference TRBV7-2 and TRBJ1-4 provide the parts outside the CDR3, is GAGVSQSPSNKVTEKGKDVELRCDPISGHTALYWYRQSLGQGLEFLIYFQGNSAPDKSGLPSDRFSAERTGGSVSTLTIQRTQQEDSAVYLCASSSGTGRGSQKLFFGSGTQLSVL.

The chain's CDR3 is CASSFSGQGINEKLFF. The CDR3 DNA sequence: TGTGCCAGCAGCTTCTCCGGACAGGGGATAAATGAAAAACTGTTTTTT. This chain links TRBV7-9 with TRBJ1-4, with 9 nucleotides matching TRBD1. The V gene's germline CDR1 is SEHNR and CDR2 FQNEAQ (reference sequence). The CDR3 loop spans 16 amino acids. The V gene end was trimmed by 3 bases and the J gene end by 5 bases; junction bases not matched to a gene: 7.